These 10 T cell receptor beta chains came from one sample sequenced in a study of prognosis after radiotherapy for stage I lung cancer. The authors amplified TCR beta CDR3 from genomic DNA using two-round multiplex PCR. Individual primers that were specific to each TRBV and TRBJ gene served in first-round PCR. Via MiXCR, TCRdb re-called the multiplex PCR reads, giving one row per CDR3 protein. This table has some 56,000 distinct CDR3 sequences, approximately 26% appearing once. The specimen was PBMCs, collected before or after stereotactic body radiation therapy (not recorded which). The receptors here all came from a donor over 45 with non-small cell lung cancer.

This clonotype was seen many times. This chain joins TRBV2 and TRBJ1-4; D not certain. CDR1 is SNHLY, CDR2 FYNNEI, per germline. V gave up 8 bases and J gave up 7 bases, with 11 bases separating them. The CDR3 extends over 12 amino acids. This chain's CDR3 is CASVRDGEKLFF. Written as DNA, the CDR3 is TGTGCCAGCGTGAGAGATGGTGAAAAACTGTTTTTT.

As concerns this clonotype: This sequence may be a read error, since a much larger clone differs from it by one base. The chain recombines TRBV25-1 with TRBJ1-3; D gene unclear. CDR3 length: 13 residues. Germline V CDR1 and CDR2: MGHDK, SYGVNS. The CDR3, as DNA: TGTACCAGCAGTGTGCCTGGCGGAAACACCATATATTTT. Protein sequence: CTSSVPGGNTIYF.

For this clonotype: This likely stems from a read error, as it lies one base from a far larger clone. V and J are TRBV6-2 or TRBV6-3 and TRBJ1-2, with 7 bases lining up with TRBD1. The CDR3 sequence is 12 residues long. The germline gives CDR1 MNHEY, CDR2 SVGEGT. The CDR3 loop reads CASSETGQEESF. The CDR3 bases are TGTGCCAGCAGTGAAACTGGACAGGAAGAATCCTTC.

Concerning this clonotype: A far larger clone lies a single base away; this is likely a read error. The chain carries TRBV6-8 and TRBJ1-6; weak D call: TRBD1 (6 bases). The CDR3 has 14 amino acids. Germline values: CDR1 MNHGY, CDR2 SAAAGT. CDR3 residues: CVSRIARTANALHF. The CDR3 nucleotides read TGTGTCAGCAGAATCGCTAGGACAGCCAACGCCCTCCACTTT.

Note on this clonotype: This likely reflects a read error, since a far larger clone is one base away. The chain couples TRBV6-4 to TRBJ2-5; D is ambiguous. CDR1 MRHNA and CDR2 SNTAGT come from the germline V gene. The CDR3 covers 12 residues. This chain's CDR3 is CASSSVQETKYF. The CDR3 coding sequence is TGTGCCAGCAGTTCCGTCCAAGAGACCAAGTACTTC.

Many counts were recorded for this clonotype. The genes are TRBV11-2 and TRBJ2-5; tentative D call: TRBD1 (7 bases). V shed 1 base and J shed 4 bases, with 19 bases lying between them. The CDR3 is made up of 17 amino acids. Germline V gene data show CDR1 as SGHAT and CDR2 as FQNNGV. The CDR3 sequence is CASSLGQGGLWIETQYF. CDR3 bases: TGTGCCAGCAGCTTAGGACAGGGAGGCCTTTGGATAGAGACCCAGTACTTC.

In this sample, this clonotype turned up many times. The CDR3 reads CASSGPFGGGEQFF. CDR3 nucleotide sequence: TGTGCCAGCAGTGGCCCCTTTGGGGGCGGTGAGCAGTTCTTC. The rearrangement joins TRBV6-1 to TRBJ2-1; D possibly corresponds to TRBD1 (6 bases). The germline V gene has CDR1 MNHNS and CDR2 SASEGT. The CDR3 runs to 14 residues. Trimming cost V 4 bases and J 9 bases, with 16 bases left between them.

This clonotype was recorded at least ten times. The rearrangement joins TRBV7-9 to TRBJ1-2, with D unresolved. The CDR3 runs 12 residues. With 5 bases removed from V and 7 bases from J, the gap between germline ends came to 11 bases. Germline-derived CDR1 and CDR2 are SEHNR and FQNEAQ (reference sequence). The CDR3 sequence is CASSRTLIGYTF. The CDR3, as DNA: TGTGCCAGCAGCCGTACCCTAATTGGCTACACCTTC.

This clonotype has a count of ten or more. The rearrangement links TRBV19 to TRBJ1-3; D unresolved. The CDR3 loop spans 15 amino acids. Looked up from germline, CDR1 is LNHDA and CDR2 is SQIVND (reference sequence). Trimming took 3 bases from V and 2 from J, leaving 11 bases between them. CDR3 residues: CASSISRATGNTIYF. CDR3 DNA sequence: TGTGCCAGTAGTATCAGCCGGGCCACTGGAAACACCATATATTTT.

The sample holds many counts of this clonotype. J is TRBJ1-5 and V is TRBV20-1; D may be TRBD1 (5 bases). The CDR3 sequence is 13 residues long. Germline V gives CDR1 DFQATT, CDR2 SNEGSKA (reference sequence). V dropped 2 bases and J dropped 1 base, with 6 bases sitting between them. CDR3 in DNA: TGCAGTGCTAGATCAGGGAGCAATCAGCCCCAGCATTTT. It yields the protein CSARSGSNQPQHF.